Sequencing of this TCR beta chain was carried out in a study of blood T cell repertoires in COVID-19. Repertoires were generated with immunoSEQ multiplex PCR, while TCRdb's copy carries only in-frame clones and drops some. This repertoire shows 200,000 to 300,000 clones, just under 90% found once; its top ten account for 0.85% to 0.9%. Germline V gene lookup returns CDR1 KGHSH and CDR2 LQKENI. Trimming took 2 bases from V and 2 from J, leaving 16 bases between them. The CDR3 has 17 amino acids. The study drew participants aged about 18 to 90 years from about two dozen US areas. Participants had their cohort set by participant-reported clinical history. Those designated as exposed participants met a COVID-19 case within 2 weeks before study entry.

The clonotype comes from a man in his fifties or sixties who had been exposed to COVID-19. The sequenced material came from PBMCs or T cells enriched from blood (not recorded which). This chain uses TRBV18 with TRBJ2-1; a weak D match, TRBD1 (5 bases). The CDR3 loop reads CASSPSSRGRPYNEQFF. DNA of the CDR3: TGTGCCAGCTCACCATCTTCTAGGGGAAGACCCTACAATGAGCAGTTCTTC.